The present T cell receptor (beta chain) was sequenced within a study of graft-versus-host responses after intestinal transplantation. Study context: Recipients uniformly received anti-thymocyte globulin induction, followed by tacrolimus and steroids for roughly 3 years.

General study points: GvH clones detected in recipient marrow included some appearing first in ileum or blood. Declines in HvG clones occurring early post-transplant were associated with peak circulating GvH clone levels.

A note on this clone: Its target is not known.

The protocol was immunoSEQ multiplex PCR, while the TCRdb copy is restricted to in-frame clones and leaves out a portion. The sample includes 95,000 to 130,000 clones, about nine tenths of them seen just once. The clonotype was recovered from a human donor who received an intestinal transplant. This specimen consisted of unstimulated CD4+ T cells sorted from spleen or lymph node cells, obtained before intestinal transplant.

The CDR3 nucleotides are TGTGCCAGCAGTGTATTTGACTATGGCTACACCTTC. Protein sequence: CASSVFDYGYTF. The V gene is TRBV2, the J gene TRBJ1-2; D gene ambiguous. With 4 bases removed from V and 3 bases from J, the gap between germline ends came to 6 bases. The CDR3 runs to 12 residues. Germline values: CDR1 SNHLY, CDR2 FYNNEI.